This T cell receptor (beta chain) was documented in a study of shared clonotypes between healthy human individuals. Whole-study context: Every donor yielded three CD4 naive, three CD4 memory, two CD8 naive and one CD8 memory plate.

Profiled with immunoSEQ multiplex PCR; TCRdb holds only in-frame clones, not every one. The repertoire has approximately 1.9 million clones, 85% to 95% of them found once; the top ten carry 1.5% to 2%. Points on this clone: Antigen specificity is unknown.

Trimming shortened V by 7 bases and J by 6 bases, and 9 bases separated the two germline ends. The CDR3 extends over 11 amino acids. Germline lookup yields CDR1 SQVTM and CDR2 ANQGSEA. Notes on the study in general: A few donors showed sharing of around 5% of naive CD4 clonotypes.

Terminally differentiated effector memory CD45RA+ cells were left out of the naive CD8 fraction, which was CD45RO-negative and positively selected for CCR7. The sequencing input was naive CD8+ T cells from PBMCs. The chain recombines TRBV29-1 with TRBJ2-2; D gene unclear. This receptor was obtained from a man aged 18-30 years in good health. Some clones in this sample may be carry-over from other donors' samples. CDR3 in amino acids: CSALGPGELFF. The CDR3, as DNA: TGCAGCGCCCTCGGCCCCGGGGAGCTGTTTTTT.